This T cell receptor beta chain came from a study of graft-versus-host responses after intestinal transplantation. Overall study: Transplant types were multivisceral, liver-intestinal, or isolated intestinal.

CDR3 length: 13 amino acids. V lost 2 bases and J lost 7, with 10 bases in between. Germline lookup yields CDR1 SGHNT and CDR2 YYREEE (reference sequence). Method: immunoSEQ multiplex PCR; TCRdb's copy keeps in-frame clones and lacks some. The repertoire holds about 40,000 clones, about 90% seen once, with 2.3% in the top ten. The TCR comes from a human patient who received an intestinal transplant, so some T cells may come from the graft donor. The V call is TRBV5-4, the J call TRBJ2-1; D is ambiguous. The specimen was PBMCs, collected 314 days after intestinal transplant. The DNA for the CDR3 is TGTGCCAGCAGCTTTGATCCCATAAATGAGCAGTTCTTC. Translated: CASSFDPINEQFF.